This section outlines one T cell receptor beta chain sequence together with its context. The CDR3 extends over 14 amino acids. The V gene's germline CDR1 is SGDLS and CDR2 YYNGEE. The protocol was immunoSEQ multiplex PCR, while the TCRdb copy is restricted to in-frame clones and leaves out a portion. The sample has under 45,000 clones, around 73% seen once; the top ten hold less than 25%. This sample is drawn from a study of OX40 agonist ivuxolimab in advanced cancers. The specimen was CD4+ or CD8+ T cells sorted from blood, collected in a trial of the OX40 agonist ivuxolimab. The J gene is TRBJ2-5, the V gene TRBV9; D gene unclear. The end of the DNA fits TRBJ2-7 better, so the J call may be wrong. The receptor's source is an adult with an advanced solid tumor such as melanoma, head and neck, liver or kidney cancer. The CDR3 protein is CASSVASASYEQYF. CDR3 DNA sequence: TGTGCCAGCAGCGTAGCTTCAGCCTCCTACGAGCAGTACTTC.